These 19 T cell receptor beta chains originate from one sample sequenced in a study of blood T cell repertoires in COVID-19. Clones were read by immunoSEQ multiplex PCR, and TCRdb kept only the in-frame ones, dropping some. The sample lists 260,000 or so clones; approximately 85% were seen once. Sequenced sample: peripheral blood. These receptors came from a human donor in a cohort sampled during active COVID-19.

The chain is built from TRBV9 and TRBJ1-4; a possible D gene is TRBD1 (6 bases). The CDR3 runs 16 residues. Per germline, CDR1 SGDLS and CDR2 YYNGEE. V lost 0 bases and J lost 5, with 14 bases in between. The CDR3 here is CASSVGARDTNEKLFF. In DNA, the CDR3 is TGTGCCAGCAGCGTAGGAGCCCGGGACACAAATGAAAAACTGTTTTTT.

The CDR3, as DNA: TGCGCCAGCAGCCAATGGGACAACCAAAATTCACCCCTCCACTTT. Protein product: CASSQWDNQNSPLHF. This chain connects TRBV4-1 to TRBJ1-6, with a tentative D call TRBD1 (6 bases). The CDR3 loop spans 15 amino acids. Trimming removed 2 bases at V and 7 bases at J, with 12 bases between. CDR1 and CDR2 (germline): MGHRA, YSYEKL.

The rearrangement links TRBV28 to TRBJ1-3; 8 bases are shared with TRBD1. The V gene end was trimmed by 5 bases and the J gene end by 5 bases; junction bases not matched to a gene: 8. The CDR3 consists of 15 residues. The germline V gene has CDR1 MDHEN and CDR2 SYDVKM. The CDR3 protein is CASSTTGGARNTIYF. CDR3 sequence (DNA): TGTGCCAGCAGTACTACAGGGGGGGCACGAAACACCATATATTTT.

The chain carries TRBV4-3 and TRBJ1-1, with 10 bases aligning to TRBD1. The ends lost 0 bases at V and 5 bases at J; junction bases unmatched: 12. The CDR3 is 18 amino acids. The germline CDR1 and CDR2 sequences are LGHNA and YSLEER. CDR3 region: CASSQESRQGALRTEAFF. The CDR3 nucleotides read TGCGCCAGCAGCCAAGAGTCGAGACAGGGGGCTTTGAGGACTGAAGCTTTCTTT.

CDR3 amino acids: CASSLAIGPAGSNYGYTF. For the CDR3, the DNA is TGTGCCAGCAGCTTAGCGATAGGTCCGGCAGGGTCTAACTATGGCTACACCTTC. The gene calls are TRBV7-8 and TRBJ1-2; TRBD1 is a possible D gene (5 bases). Germline CDR1 is SGHVS and CDR2 is FQNEAQ. V was pared by 0 bases and J by 0 bases, with 17 bases between. CDR3 size: 18 residues.

The chain recombines TRBV13 with TRBJ2-7, with D tentatively TRBD1 (5 bases). The germline V gene encodes CDR1 PRHDT and CDR2 FYEKMQ (reference sequence). V was shortened by 2 bases and J by 3 bases, with 8 bases between the two germline ends. CDR3 length equals 13 residues. Here the CDR3 reads CASSLSGHYEQYF. Written as DNA, the CDR3 is TGTGCCAGCAGCTTAAGTGGACACTACGAGCAGTACTTC.

This sequence joins TRBV19 and TRBJ2-1, with a tentative D call TRBD2 (6 bases). Deletions cut 8 bases from V and 0 bases from J, with 14 bases between. This CDR3 comprises 15 residues. Germline CDR1 is LNHDA and CDR2 is SQIVND (reference sequence). Here the CDR3 DNA reads TGTGCCAGTCGGGACTCTTGGAGCTCCTACAATGAGCAGTTCTTC. Its translation: CASRDSWSSYNEQFF. Together with reference TRBV19 and TRBJ2-1, the CDR3 gives the full variable domain: DGGITQSPKYLFRKEGQNVTLSCEQNLNHDAMYWYRQDPGQGLRLIYYSQIVNDFQKGDIAEGYSVSREKKESFPLTVTSAQKNPTAFYLCASRDSWSSYNEQFFGPGTRLTVL.

This chain uses TRBV9 with TRBJ2-7, with 12 bases identical to TRBD1. V trimming: 4 bases; J trimming: 4 bases; junction bases outside the gene matches: 12. Germline loops: CDR1 SGDLS, CDR2 YYNGEE. This CDR3 region has 17 residues. The chain's CDR3 is CASSHSALGQGAYEQYF. In DNA form, the CDR3 reads TGTGCCAGCAGCCACTCCGCGTTGGGACAGGGGGCATACGAGCAGTACTTC. The complete variable domain, with remaining parts taken from reference TRBV9 and TRBJ2-7, reads DSGVTQTPKHLITATGQRVTLRCSPRSGDLSVYWYQQSLDQGLQFLIQYYNGEERAKGNILERFSAQQFPDLHSELNLSSLELGDSALYFCASSHSALGQGAYEQYFGPGTRLTVT.

The chain recombines TRBV7-9 with TRBJ1-5; D possibly corresponds to TRBD1 (5 bases). The CDR3 contains 15 residues. Deletions cut 1 base from V and 7 bases from J, with 14 bases between. CDR1 is SEHNR and CDR2 is FQNEAQ in the germline V gene (reference sequence). The CDR3 sequence: CASSLGRSGGQPQHF. The CDR3 coding sequence is TGTGCCAGCAGCTTAGGAAGGTCCGGGGGACAGCCCCAGCATTTT.

This clone has just one count. The chain has TRBV28 and TRBJ1-4; TRBD1 aligns across 7 bases. V shed 6 bases and J 7 bases; nucleotides not matched to a gene: 5. Germline-derived CDR1 and CDR2 are MDHEN and SYDVKM. The CDR3 length is 13 residues. CDR3 bases: TGTGCCAGCAGGACAGGGCTTCGTGAAAAACTGTTTTTT. Translating gives CASRTGLREKLFF.

The chain uses TRBV27 and TRBJ2-5; 11 bases match TRBD1. The CDR3 spans 15 residues. Trimming at V came to 5 bases and at J to 6 bases, leaving 8 bases not matched to a gene. The germline gives CDR1 MNHEY, CDR2 SMNVEV (reference sequence). The CDR3 coding sequence is TGTGCCAGCAGTGTGGGGACAGGGGGTACGAAGACCCAGTACTTC. Protein sequence: CASSVGTGGTKTQYF.

The V gene is TRBV6-5, the J gene TRBJ1-2, with D maybe TRBD1 (6 bases). From germline, CDR1 is MNHEY and CDR2 SVGAGI. Trimming removed 2 bases at V and 7 bases at J, with 14 bases between. This CDR3 is built from 14 residues. The CDR3 is CASSYGGLGRGYTF. DNA for the CDR3: TGTGCCAGCAGTTACGGGGGCCTTGGACGTGGCTACACCTTC.

This chain links TRBV15 with TRBJ2-7, with a weak D call TRBD2 (5 bases). Germline-derived CDR1 and CDR2 are LNHNV and YYDKDF (reference sequence). The V gene lost 1 base and the J gene lost 6 bases, with 13 bases spanning the gap. CDR3 length equals 14 residues. CDR3 bases: TGTGCCACCAGCAGAGCAGGAGCGGAATCCGAGCAGTACTTC. Translating gives CATSRAGAESEQYF.

The chain has TRBV28 and TRBJ2-1; the D gene is possibly TRBD1 (6 bases). This CDR3 has 14 residues. V lost 3 bases and J 7 bases, leaving 13 bases between the germline ends. CDR1 MDHEN and CDR2 SYDVKM come from the germline V gene. Written as DNA, the CDR3 is TGTGCCAGCAGTTTTCCAGGGGCGCGAAATGAGCAGTTCTTC. Amino acids: CASSFPGARNEQFF.

This rearrangement joins TRBV5-1 to TRBJ1-1, with a tentative D call TRBD1 (6 bases). Germline CDR1 and CDR2: SGHRS and YFSETQ. The CDR3 is 15 amino acids. The V gene lost 4 bases and the J gene lost 5 bases, with 18 bases spanning the gap. In DNA form, the CDR3 reads TGCGCCAGCAGCCCCACTACAGGGAGGGGGACTGAAGCTTTCTTT. Protein product: CASSPTTGRGTEAFF.

J is TRBJ2-1 and V is TRBV5-3, with 7 bases that match TRBD1. TRBV5-3 is an ORF for which the function is uncertain. Trimming cost V 2 bases and J 1 base; bases outside gene matches: 9. The CDR3 runs 17 residues. The CDR3 sequence: CARSFPTGSTSYNEQFF. The CDR3 bases are TGTGCCAGAAGCTTTCCGACAGGGTCAACGTCCTACAATGAGCAGTTCTTC.

This clone occurred once. This chain joins TRBV7-2 and TRBJ1-1, with D perhaps matching TRBD1 (5 bases). Germline V gene lookup returns CDR1 SGHTA and CDR2 FQGNSA. This CDR3 region has 13 residues. V dropped 5 bases and J dropped 1 base, with 8 bases sitting between them. CDR3 amino acids: CASSRGGNTEAFF. The CDR3 DNA follows: TGTGCCAGCAGCCGCGGGGGGAACACTGAAGCTTTCTTT.

This clone has just a few counts. V gene TRBV4-1 combines with J gene TRBJ1-5; 9 bases match TRBD1. The CDR3 length is 21 residues. V trimming: 1 base; J trimming: 4 bases; junction bases outside the gene matches: 20. Germline V gene data show CDR1 as MGHRA and CDR2 as YSYEKL. The DNA of the CDR3 is TGCGCCAGCAGCCAAGCCATAAACCGGGACAGGGTTTTGGGGCGGAATCAGCCCCAGCATTTT. Translation gives CASSQAINRDRVLGRNQPQHF.

The chain has TRBV7-9 and TRBJ2-1, with 9 positions matching TRBD1. CDR3 length equals 14 residues. CDR1 SEHNR and CDR2 FQNEAQ come from the germline V gene (reference sequence). Losses at the gene ends were 3 bases for V and 12 bases for J; bases not matched to a gene: 9. CDR3 region: CASSLPGTGFVQFF. CDR3 sequence (DNA): TGTGCCAGCAGCTTGCCCGGGACAGGGTTTGTGCAGTTCTTC. The whole variable domain, filled in from reference TRBV7-9 and TRBJ2-1, reads DTGVSQNPRHKITKRGQNVTFRCDPISEHNRLYWYRQTLGQGPEFLTYFQNEAQLEKSRLLSDRFSAERPKGSFSTLEIQRTEQGDSAMYLCASSLPGTGFVQFFGPGTRLTVL.